These T cell receptor beta chains were read from a single sample in a study of graft-versus-host responses after intestinal transplantation. Their antigens remain unidentified. TCRdb's copy holds only in-frame clones and misses some; the assay was immunoSEQ multiplex PCR. There are roughly 110,000 clones in the sample; 85% to 95% occur only once, and about 0.25% lies in the top ten. This sample comprised unstimulated CD4+ T cells sorted from spleen or lymph node cells, obtained before transplant. These receptor sequences come from a human donor who was the organ donor for an intestinal transplant. The CDR3 runs from the conserved cysteine through the conserved F or W. A D gene is named only where the DNA matches it firmly. The listing skips clone size in some rows; elsewhere it reads once, few, many or a size class.

J: TRBJ2-1; size: .; V: TRBV19; D: .; DNA: TGTGCCAGTAGTAAATTAGCCGGAATCTATGAGCAGTTCTTC; CDR3: CASSKLAGIYEQFF
J: TRBJ1-6; size: .; V: TRBV6-5; D: .; DNA: TGTGCCAGCAGTTTGTTTTCTGGACTCGGGAGTTCACCCCTCCACTTT; CDR3: CASSLFSGLGSSPLHF
J: TRBJ2-5; size: .; V: TRBV19; D: .; DNA: TGTGCCAGTAGTACTAGCGCGCAAGAGACCCAGTACTTC; CDR3: CASSTSAQETQYF
J: TRBJ2-1; size: .; V: TRBV9; D: .; DNA: TGTGCCAGCAGCGACCCCCGCGCGAGCTCCTACAATGAGCAGTTCTTC; CDR3: CASSDPRASSYNEQFF
J: TRBJ2-7; size: .; V: TRBV7-2; D: TRBD2; DNA: TGTGCCAGCAGCTTAGAACTAGCGGGAGGAAACGAGCAGTACTTC; CDR3: CASSLELAGGNEQYF
J: TRBJ2-7; size: .; V: TRBV5-1; D: .; DNA: TGCGCCAGCAGCTTGAACAGGGGAGCGGGTCGCTACGAGCAGTACTTC; CDR3: CASSLNRGAGRYEQYF
J: TRBJ1-2; size: once; V: TRBV19; D: .; DNA: TGTGCCAGTAGTCCGGGACTACGGACTGGCTACACCTTC; CDR3: CASSPGLRTGYTF
J: TRBJ2-7; size: .; V: TRBV5-1; D: .; DNA: TGCGCCAGCAGCTTGACTGGGGGGTCTAGCTCCTACGAGCAGTACTTC; CDR3: CASSLTGGSSSYEQYF
J: TRBJ2-7; size: .; V: TRBV21-1; D: .; DNA: TGTGCCAGCAGCAAACTAGCGGGAGAGCTCCAATCGACTACGGACTACGAGCAGTACTTC; CDR3: CASSKLAGELQSTTDYEQYF
J: TRBJ2-3; size: .; V: TRBV9; D: .; DNA: TGTGCCAGCAGCGTAGCAGCGGTCCAGGGTACGCAGTATTTT; CDR3: CASSVAAVQGTQYF
J: TRBJ2-3; size: .; V: TRBV12-5; D: .; DNA: TGTGCTAGTGGTTTGAAGCAGTTCGCAGATACGCAGTATTTT; CDR3: CASGLKQFADTQYF
J: TRBJ1-5; size: .; V: TRBV2; D: .; DNA: TGTGCCAGCAGGGGACGGATTAGCAATCAGCCCCAGCATTTT; CDR3: CASRGRISNQPQHF
J: TRBJ2-6; size: .; V: TRBV19; D: .; DNA: TGTGCCAGTAGTCTGGGACTCTCTGGGGCCAACGTCCTGACTTTC; CDR3: CASSLGLSGANVLTF
J: TRBJ2-7; size: .; V: TRBV18; D: TRBD1; DNA: TGTGCCAGCTCACCCGGGACAGGGGGGAGGTACGAGCAGTACTTC; CDR3: CASSPGTGGRYEQYF
J: TRBJ2-7; size: .; V: TRBV28; D: TRBD2; DNA: TGTGCCAGCAAGGCGGGAGTCTCCTACGAGCAGTACTTC; CDR3: CASKAGVSYEQYF
J: TRBJ2-2; size: once; V: TRBV11-3; D: .; DNA: TGTGCCAGCCAACCGGGCCGCACCGGGGAGCTGTTTTTT; CDR3: CASQPGRTGELFF
J: TRBJ2-5; size: .; V: TRBV19; D: TRBD2; DNA: TGTGCCAGTAGTAGGGCTAGCGGGGCGGGGACCCAGTACTTC; CDR3: CASSRASGAGTQYF
J: TRBJ2-2; size: .; V: TRBV6-1; D: TRBD1; DNA: TGTGCCAGCAGGGACAGGGGTCGGACCGGGGAGCTGTTTTTT; CDR3: CASRDRGRTGELFF
J: TRBJ2-3; size: .; V: TRBV5-6; D: .; DNA: TGTGCCAGCAGCACTAGCACAGATACGCAGTATTTT; CDR3: CASSTSTDTQYF
J: TRBJ2-2; size: .; V: TRBV9; D: .; DNA: TGTGCCAGCAGCGTCCAGGCCGGGACCGGGGAGCTGTTTTTT; CDR3: CASSVQAGTGELFF
J: TRBJ2-1; size: .; V: TRBV9; D: .; DNA: TGTGCCAGCAGCGTAGCAGGTGGGGAGGAGTTCTTC; CDR3: CASSVAGGEEFF
J: TRBJ2-7; size: .; V: TRBV28; D: .; DNA: TGTGCCAGCAGTAGACCAGGGGCTACCTACGAGCAGTACTTC; CDR3: CASSRPGATYEQYF